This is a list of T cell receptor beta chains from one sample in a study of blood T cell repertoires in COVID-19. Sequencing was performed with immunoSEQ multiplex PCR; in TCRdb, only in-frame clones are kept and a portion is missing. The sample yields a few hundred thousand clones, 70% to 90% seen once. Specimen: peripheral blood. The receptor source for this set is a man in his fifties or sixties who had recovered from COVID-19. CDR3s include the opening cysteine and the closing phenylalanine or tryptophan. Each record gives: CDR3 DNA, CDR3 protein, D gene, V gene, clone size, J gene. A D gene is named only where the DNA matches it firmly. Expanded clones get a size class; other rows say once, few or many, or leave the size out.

cdr3_nt: TGTGCCAGCAGTTCGGACAGGGGGCATCAGCCCCAGCATTTT
cdr3_aa: CASSSDRGHQPQHF
d_call: TRBD1
v_call: TRBV27
clone_size: -
j_call: TRBJ1-5

cdr3_nt: TGTGCCAGCAGCCAAGGGGTCGGACAGCACTACGAGCAGTACTTC
cdr3_aa: CASSQGVGQHYEQYF
d_call: -
v_call: TRBV3-1/TRBV3-2
clone_size: -
j_call: TRBJ2-7

cdr3_nt: TGTGCCAGCAGCCATCAAGAGACCCAGTACTTC
cdr3_aa: CASSHQETQYF
d_call: -
v_call: TRBV6-5
clone_size: -
j_call: TRBJ2-5

cdr3_nt: TGTGCCAGCAGCTTAGCTCTGGGAGTTGGAGGTGGCTACACCTTC
cdr3_aa: CASSLALGVGGGYTF
d_call: -
v_call: TRBV11-2
clone_size: -
j_call: TRBJ1-2

cdr3_nt: TGTGCCAGCAGTTTACTAGCGGGAGTAGTCCATGAGCAGTTCTTC
cdr3_aa: CASSLLAGVVHEQFF
d_call: TRBD2
v_call: TRBV27
clone_size: once
j_call: TRBJ2-1

cdr3_nt: TGTGCCAGCAGCTCAGGACAGGCCCGCAATCAGCCCCAGCATTTT
cdr3_aa: CASSSGQARNQPQHF
d_call: TRBD1
v_call: TRBV2
clone_size: -
j_call: TRBJ1-5

cdr3_nt: TGTGCCAGCAGTTTATCCGGGTCCTATAATGAAAAACTGTTTTTT
cdr3_aa: CASSLSGSYNEKLFF
d_call: -
v_call: TRBV28
clone_size: -
j_call: TRBJ1-4

cdr3_nt: TGTGCCAGTGGGCAGGGTTCAAGGGAGACCCAGTACTTC
cdr3_aa: CASGQGSRETQYF
d_call: -
v_call: TRBV19
clone_size: -
j_call: TRBJ2-5

cdr3_nt: TGTGCCAGCAGCACCACTCCGGGGTCGGCGACCTACGAGCAGTACTTC
cdr3_aa: CASSTTPGSATYEQYF
d_call: -
v_call: TRBV9
clone_size: -
j_call: TRBJ2-7

cdr3_nt: TGTGCCAGCAGCACCACAGGGGGCAAGGACTATGGCTACACCTTC
cdr3_aa: CASSTTGGKDYGYTF
d_call: TRBD1
v_call: TRBV5-4
clone_size: -
j_call: TRBJ1-2

cdr3_nt: TGTGCCAGCAGCCCACACGGACAGGGAGGGAATCAGCCCCAGCATTTT
cdr3_aa: CASSPHGQGGNQPQHF
d_call: TRBD1
v_call: TRBV11-2
clone_size: -
j_call: TRBJ1-5

cdr3_nt: TGTGCCAGTAGGGCCCCGGGGGAGACTGAAGCTTTCTTT
cdr3_aa: CASRAPGETEAFF
d_call: -
v_call: TRBV19
clone_size: -
j_call: TRBJ1-1

cdr3_nt: TGTGCCAGCTCCGTCGAGTACGAGCAGTACTTC
cdr3_aa: CASSVEYEQYF
d_call: -
v_call: TRBV2
clone_size: few
j_call: TRBJ2-7

cdr3_nt: TGTGCCAGCGGCGGACAGGGGAACACCGGGGAGCTGTTTTTT
cdr3_aa: CASGGQGNTGELFF
d_call: TRBD1
v_call: TRBV19
clone_size: -
j_call: TRBJ2-2

cdr3_nt: TGCGCCAGCAGTCTGGGGGCCCGGACTAGCAATCAGCCCCAGCATTTT
cdr3_aa: CASSLGARTSNQPQHF
d_call: -
v_call: TRBV5-1
clone_size: -
j_call: TRBJ1-5

cdr3_nt: TGTGCCAGCAGCCCTGGGACTAGCGGGAACTATGAGCAGTTCTTC
cdr3_aa: CASSPGTSGNYEQFF
d_call: TRBD2
v_call: TRBV4-2
clone_size: -
j_call: TRBJ2-1

cdr3_nt: TGTGCCAGCAGTCAGGGACAGGGAGCGCACGAGCAGTACTTC
cdr3_aa: CASSQGQGAHEQYF
d_call: TRBD1
v_call: TRBV6-6
clone_size: -
j_call: TRBJ2-7

cdr3_nt: TGTGCCAGCAGTCTAATGGACAGGAACACTGAAGCTTTCTTT
cdr3_aa: CASSLMDRNTEAFF
d_call: -
v_call: TRBV7-6
clone_size: -
j_call: TRBJ1-1

cdr3_nt: TGTGCCTGGAGTGTTTCAAGGATAGTCGGGGAGGTCGATTCACCCCTCCACTTT
cdr3_aa: CAWSVSRIVGEVDSPLHF
d_call: -
v_call: TRBV30
clone_size: -
j_call: TRBJ1-6

cdr3_nt: TGCGCCAGCAGCCCAACGGCCGGGACAGGGGTCGGCTACACCTTC
cdr3_aa: CASSPTAGTGVGYTF
d_call: TRBD1
v_call: TRBV5-1
clone_size: many
j_call: TRBJ1-2

cdr3_nt: TGTGCCAGCGTGGAGACAGGCGATTACGAGCAGTACTTC
cdr3_aa: CASVETGDYEQYF
d_call: -
v_call: TRBV2
clone_size: -
j_call: TRBJ2-7

cdr3_nt: TGTGCCAGCAGTTTGGGGGGACTAGCGGGAGACAATGAGCAGTTCTTC
cdr3_aa: CASSLGGLAGDNEQFF
d_call: TRBD2
v_call: TRBV28
clone_size: -
j_call: TRBJ2-1

cdr3_nt: TGTGCCAGTAGTATGGGGACAGGGGAAGACCAGTACTTC
cdr3_aa: CASSMGTGEDQYF
d_call: TRBD1
v_call: TRBV19
clone_size: -
j_call: TRBJ2-5

cdr3_nt: TGCGCCAGCAGCCAAGGGGTCGGGGATAATTCACCCCTCCACTTT
cdr3_aa: CASSQGVGDNSPLHF
d_call: -
v_call: TRBV4-1
clone_size: -
j_call: TRBJ1-6